Listed below are T cell receptor beta chains from one sample, sequenced in a study of blood T cell repertoires in COVID-19. The assay was immunoSEQ multiplex PCR, and TCRdb's table has in-frame clones only and misses some. Of about 220,000 clones detected, 82% appear once; the ten largest clones hold approximately 3.6%. The sample taken for sequencing was PBMCs or T cells enriched from blood (not recorded which). These receptors originate from a woman aged 60-70 years who had recovered from COVID-19. Both conserved end residues are part of each CDR3. D genes are given only for firm matches. The size field is filled for only some rows; it gives once, few, many or a size class.

clone_size,d_call,j_call,v_call,cdr3_aa,cdr3_nt
-,-,TRBJ1-6,TRBV7-9,CASSSTTQGPYNSPLHF,TGTGCCAGCAGCTCAACCACCCAGGGGCCCTATAATTCACCCCTCCACTTT
-,-,TRBJ2-7,TRBV6-5,CASSYSRQNYEQYF,TGTGCCAGCAGTTATTCTAGACAGAACTACGAGCAGTACTTC
-,TRBD1,TRBJ2-1,TRBV5-1,CASSLVAGGGGEQFF,TGCGCCAGCAGCTTGGTAGCAGGGGGCGGCGGTGAGCAGTTCTTC
-,-,TRBJ2-3,TRBV6-4,CASSDSRLGTQYF,TGTGCCAGCAGTGACTCGAGGTTGGGTACGCAGTATTTT
-,-,TRBJ2-2,TRBV6-5,CASSQTGSLGGLFF,TGTGCCAGCAGTCAGACCGGGAGTCTTGGTGGGCTGTTTTTT
few,TRBD1,TRBJ1-2,TRBV7-2,CASSLAPTGGGGYTF,TGTGCCAGCAGCTTAGCCCCCACAGGGGGCGGTGGCTACACCTTC
-,-,TRBJ2-1,TRBV5-1,CASSPGTNEQFF,TGCGCCAGCAGCCCCGGGACAAATGAGCAGTTCTTC
few,TRBD1,TRBJ1-2,TRBV29-1,CSVEGQGAKANYGYTF,TGCAGCGTTGAAGGACAGGGGGCCAAAGCTAACTATGGCTACACCTTC
-,TRBD1,TRBJ2-1,TRBV2,CASSPGQGHNEQFF,TGTGCCAGCAGTCCCGGACAGGGCCACAATGAGCAGTTCTTC
-,TRBD2,TRBJ2-2,TRBV12-5,CASGSHQLAANTGELFF,TGTGCTAGTGGTTCGCACCAACTAGCGGCGAACACCGGGGAGCTGTTTTTT
few,TRBD2,TRBJ2-2,TRBV7-9,CASRHGLAGNTGELFF,TGTGCCAGCAGACACGGACTAGCGGGAAACACCGGGGAGCTGTTTTTT
-,-,TRBJ1-2,TRBV4-3,CASSQDRGAYGYTF,TGCGCCAGCAGCCAAGACAGGGGAGCCTATGGCTACACCTTC
-,TRBD2,TRBJ2-2,TRBV5-4,CASSLAGGTGELFF,TGTGCCAGCAGCTTGGCGGGGGGAACCGGGGAGCTGTTTTTT
-,TRBD2,TRBJ2-7,TRBV7-2,CASSRGGITYEQYF,TGTGCCAGCAGCCGGGGGGGAATCACCTACGAGCAGTACTTC
-,TRBD1,TRBJ2-6,TRBV12-5,CASGGQGETGANVLTF,TGTGCTAGTGGTGGACAGGGGGAAACTGGGGCCAACGTCCTGACTTTC
-,-,TRBJ1-5,TRBV6-2/TRBV6-3,CASSGQPNQPQHF,TGTGCCAGCAGTGGACAGCCCAATCAGCCCCAGCATTTT
-,TRBD1,TRBJ2-1,TRBV5-5,CASSLTGKVEQFF,TGTGCCAGCAGTCTGACAGGGAAGGTTGAGCAGTTCTTC
-,TRBD1,TRBJ1-1,TRBV6-5,CASSYSDRGREAFF,TGTGCCAGCAGTTACTCAGACAGGGGCAGAGAAGCTTTCTTT
-,-,TRBJ1-5,TRBV3-1/TRBV3-2,CASGQTGQYSNQPQHF,TGTGCCAGCGGCCAAACCGGACAGTATAGCAATCAGCCCCAGCATTTT
-,TRBD2,TRBJ2-1,TRBV4-3,CASSQDASGGYNEQFF,TGCGCCAGCAGCCAAGATGCCAGCGGGGGCTACAATGAGCAGTTCTTC
few,TRBD1,TRBJ2-7,TRBV11-2,CASRWDSRLGEQYF,TGTGCCAGCAGGTGGGACAGCCGTCTGGGCGAGCAGTACTTC
-,-,TRBJ1-5,TRBV21-1,CASRSPGQGSNRSNQPQHF,TGTGCCAGCAGGTCTCCGGGACAGGGGTCGAACCGAAGCAATCAGCCCCAGCATTTT
-,-,TRBJ2-3,TRBV7-3,CASSLRSGGLDTQYF,TGTGCCAGCAGCTTACGTAGCGGAGGGTTGGATACGCAGTATTTT
few,-,TRBJ2-7,TRBV6-5,CASGARDFPYEQYF,TGTGCCAGCGGAGCCCGGGACTTCCCCTACGAGCAGTACTTC
-,-,TRBJ2-1,TRBV5-1,CASSQAKAGNEQFF,TGCGCCAGCAGCCAAGCCAAGGCGGGCAATGAGCAGTTCTTC
-,-,TRBJ2-7,TRBV5-1,CASSHNLGDYEQYF,TGCGCCAGCAGCCACAACCTGGGCGACTACGAGCAGTACTTC
-,-,TRBJ1-4,TRBV5-1,CASSLGFTNEKLFF,TGCGCCAGCAGCCTAGGTTTTACTAATGAAAAACTGTTTTTT
-,TRBD1,TRBJ1-3,TRBV5-4,CASSLVGQDSGNTIYF,TGTGCCAGCAGCTTGGTAGGACAGGACTCTGGAAACACCATATATTTT
-,-,TRBJ1-5,TRBV3-1/TRBV3-2,CASSQTGYSNQPQHF,TGTGCCAGCAGCCAAACAGGGTATAGCAATCAGCCCCAGCATTTT
once,-,TRBJ2-5,TRBV18,CASSPGGARETQYF,TGTGCCAGCTCACCGGGCGGGGCGCGGGAGACCCAGTACTTC
-,TRBD1,TRBJ2-2,TRBV5-6,CASSQDRSGELFF,TGTGCCAGCAGCCAGGACAGGTCCGGGGAGCTGTTTTTT
-,TRBD1,TRBJ1-5,TRBV6-5,CASSPGQGFYQPQHF,TGTGCCAGCAGCCCCGGACAGGGATTTTACCAGCCCCAGCATTTT
-,-,TRBJ1-1,TRBV19,CASSGGRGLSRNSGTEAFF,TGTGCCAGTAGTGGGGGTAGGGGACTTAGCAGGAATTCGGGCACTGAAGCTTTCTTT
-,-,TRBJ1-6,TRBV27,CASSDPGTPLHF,TGTGCCAGCAGTGATCCGGGTACACCCCTCCACTTT
-,-,TRBJ2-7,TRBV6-6,CGTRASSYEQYF,TGTGGGACGAGGGCGAGCTCCTACGAGCAGTACTTC
few,-,TRBJ2-2,TRBV27,CASSLYKNTGELFF,TGTGCCAGCAGTTTATACAAAAACACCGGGGAGCTGTTTTTT
-,-,TRBJ2-7,TRBV18,CASSSRVGSYEQYF,TGTGCCAGCTCCTCGCGCGTCGGCTCCTACGAGCAGTACTTC
once,TRBD2,TRBJ2-1,TRBV7-2,CASSPINGRVEQFF,TGTGCCAGCAGCCCCATAAACGGGAGGGTGGAGCAGTTCTTC
-,TRBD2,TRBJ2-1,TRBV10-1,CASSESSSGTSYNEQFF,TGCGCCAGCAGTGAGTCCTCTAGCGGGACCTCCTACAATGAGCAGTTCTTC
-,-,TRBJ1-1,TRBV27,CASSFQGGVVGEAFF,TGTGCCAGCAGTTTTCAGGGTGGGGTCGTAGGTGAAGCTTTCTTT
-,-,TRBJ1-2,TRBV10-3,CAIREQGGAYGYTF,TGTGCCATCAGAGAACAGGGAGGGGCATATGGCTACACCTTC
-,-,TRBJ1-6,TRBV7-9,CASSLMGPSYNSPLHF,TGTGCCAGCTCCTTAATGGGGCCCTCCTATAATTCACCCCTCCACTTT
-,TRBD1,TRBJ2-6,TRBV6-6,CASSLGQGGMLSGANVLTF,TGTGCCAGCAGTCTCGGACAGGGGGGGATGCTCTCTGGGGCCAACGTCCTGACTTTC
once,-,TRBJ2-3,TRBV11-2,CASSGEAVTDTQYF,TGTGCCAGCAGCGGAGAGGCTGTCACAGATACGCAGTATTTT
-,TRBD2,TRBJ2-1,TRBV14,CASSQTSGGLGDEQFF,TGTGCCAGCAGCCAAACTAGCGGGGGGCTAGGCGATGAGCAGTTCTTC
-,TRBD1,TRBJ2-5,TRBV29-1,CSCLTGDWETQYF,TGCAGTTGTCTTACAGGGGATTGGGAGACCCAGTACTTC
-,-,TRBJ2-2,TRBV11-2,CASSLDNFNTGELFF,TGTGCCAGCAGCTTAGATAACTTTAACACCGGGGAGCTGTTTTTT
-,TRBD2,TRBJ2-7,TRBV15,CATSRDTSGALYEQYF,TGTGCCACCAGCAGAGACACTAGCGGGGCCCTCTACGAGCAGTACTTC